This entry concerns a single T cell receptor (beta chain). The sample belongs to a study of T-cell memory formation after mild COVID-19. One entry per CDR3 protein results from TCRdb running MiXCR on the 5' RACE reads. This sample has 200,000 to 250,000 distinct CDR3 sequences, with about 27% found just once. This CDR3 comprises 15 residues. V shed 1 base and J 6 bases; nucleotides not matched to a gene: 6. Germline CDR1 and CDR2: SEHNR and FQNEAQ (reference sequence). The specimen sequenced was PBMCs or a T cell subset sorted from them (not recorded which). The receptor was derived from an adult woman who had mild COVID-19 (a few samples of this study predate the infection). Cell type and time point are not known. The chain carries TRBV7-9 and TRBJ2-1, with 7 bases lining up with TRBD2. The CDR3 loop is CASSLVAGASNEQFF. For the CDR3, the DNA is TGTGCCAGCAGCTTAGTCGCGGGAGCCTCCAATGAGCAGTTCTTC.